This TCR beta chain was recovered during a study of T cells expressing NK-cell markers. Whole-study context: The TCR beta repertoires originated in sorted CD3+CD56+NKG2C+, CD3+CD56+NKG2C- and CD3+CD56-NKG2C+ T cells. With respect to HCMV, most of the eight sequenced donors were seropositive, and one was seronegative.

As to this clonotype: Its antigen is undetermined.

Overall study findings and caveats: In a group of about 6 donors, dominant NKG2C+ clonotypes represented about 1.0-7.0% of CD8+ T cells. It was still unclear whether expanded NKG2C+ T cell clones were HCMV specific.

TCRdb re-called the 5' RACE reads and gives one entry per CDR3 protein, without DNA. The listing records about 380,000 distinct CDR3 sequences. Germline CDR1 reads MNHNS; CDR2 reads SASEGT. The CDR3 is 13 amino acids. The sample comprised blood T cells: a sorted CD56 or NKG2C T cell subset, CD4+ or CD8+ T cells, or bulk PBMC T cells (not recorded which). The rearrangement links TRBV6-1 to TRBJ2-5; checking the TCRdb D call of TRBD2 is not possible without DNA. This clonotype originated in a man aged 18-69 years in good health. CDR3 amino acids: CASSVSGEETQYF.